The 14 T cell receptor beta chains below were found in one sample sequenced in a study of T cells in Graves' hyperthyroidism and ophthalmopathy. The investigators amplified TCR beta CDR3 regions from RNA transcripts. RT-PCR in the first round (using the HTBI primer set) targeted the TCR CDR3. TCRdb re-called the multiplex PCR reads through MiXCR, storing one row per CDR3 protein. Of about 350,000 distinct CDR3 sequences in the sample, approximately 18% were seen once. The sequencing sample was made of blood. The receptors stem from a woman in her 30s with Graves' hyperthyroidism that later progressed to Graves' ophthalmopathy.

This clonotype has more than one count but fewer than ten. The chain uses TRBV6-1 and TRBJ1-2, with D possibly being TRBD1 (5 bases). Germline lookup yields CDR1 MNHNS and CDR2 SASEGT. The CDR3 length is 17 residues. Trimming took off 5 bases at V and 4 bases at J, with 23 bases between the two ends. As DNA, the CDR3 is TGTGCCAGCAGTTCACCCCCCCTCCTTAGCGGGGGCTATGGCTACACCTTC. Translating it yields CASSSPPLLSGGYGYTF.

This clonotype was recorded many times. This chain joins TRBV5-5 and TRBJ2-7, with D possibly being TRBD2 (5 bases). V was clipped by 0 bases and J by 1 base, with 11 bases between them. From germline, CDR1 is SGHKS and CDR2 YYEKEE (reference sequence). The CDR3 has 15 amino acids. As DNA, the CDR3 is TGTGCCAGCAGCTTGGATTGGACGGGATCCTACGAGCAGTACTTC. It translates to CASSLDWTGSYEQYF.

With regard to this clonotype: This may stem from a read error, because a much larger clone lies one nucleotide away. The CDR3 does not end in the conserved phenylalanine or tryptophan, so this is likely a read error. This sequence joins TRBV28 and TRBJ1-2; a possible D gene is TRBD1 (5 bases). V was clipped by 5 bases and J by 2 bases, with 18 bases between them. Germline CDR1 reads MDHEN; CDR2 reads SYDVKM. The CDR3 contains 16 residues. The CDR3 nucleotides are TGTGCCAGCAGTGCCCGGGGGGATCCTGGCAACTATGGCTACACCTCC. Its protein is CASSARGDPGNYGYTS.

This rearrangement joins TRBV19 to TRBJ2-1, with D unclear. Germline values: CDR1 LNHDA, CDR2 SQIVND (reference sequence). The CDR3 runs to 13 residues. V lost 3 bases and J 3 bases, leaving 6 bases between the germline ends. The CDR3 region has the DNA TGTGCCAGTAGTATGAGCCTCTACAATGAGCAGTTCTTC. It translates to CASSMSLYNEQFF. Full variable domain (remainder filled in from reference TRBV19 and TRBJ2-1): DGGITQSPKYLFRKEGQNVTLSCEQNLNHDAMYWYRQDPGQGLRLIYYSQIVNDFQKGDIAEGYSVSREKKESFPLTVTSAQKNPTAFYLCASSMSLYNEQFFGPGTRLTVL.

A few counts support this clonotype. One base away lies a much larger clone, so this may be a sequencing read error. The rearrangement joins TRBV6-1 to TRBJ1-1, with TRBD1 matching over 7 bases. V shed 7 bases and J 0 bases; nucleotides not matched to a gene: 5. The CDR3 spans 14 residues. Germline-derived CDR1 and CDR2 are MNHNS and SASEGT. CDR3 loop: CASNGGQMNTEAFF. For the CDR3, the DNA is TGTGCCAGCAATGGGGGACAGATGAACACTGAAGCTTTCTTT.

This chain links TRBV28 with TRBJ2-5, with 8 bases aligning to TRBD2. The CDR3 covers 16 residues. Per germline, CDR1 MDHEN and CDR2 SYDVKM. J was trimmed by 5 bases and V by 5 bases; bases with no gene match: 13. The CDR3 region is CASSPPAGGGPETQYF. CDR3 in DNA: TGTGCCAGCAGTCCCCCCGCGGGGGGCGGCCCGGAGACCCAGTACTTC.

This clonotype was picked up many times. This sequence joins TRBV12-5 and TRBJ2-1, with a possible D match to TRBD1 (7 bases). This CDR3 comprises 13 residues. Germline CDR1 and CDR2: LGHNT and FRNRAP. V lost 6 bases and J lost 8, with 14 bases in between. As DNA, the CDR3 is TGTGCTAGTGGCCCGACAGGGACTGATGAGCAGTTCTTC. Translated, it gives CASGPTGTDEQFF. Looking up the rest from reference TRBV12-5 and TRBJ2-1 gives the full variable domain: DARVTQTPRHKVTEMGQEVTMRCQPILGHNTVFWYRQTMMQGLELLAYFRNRAPLDDSGMPKDRFSAEMPDATLATLKIQPSEPRDSAVYFCASGPTGTDEQFFGPGTRLTVL.

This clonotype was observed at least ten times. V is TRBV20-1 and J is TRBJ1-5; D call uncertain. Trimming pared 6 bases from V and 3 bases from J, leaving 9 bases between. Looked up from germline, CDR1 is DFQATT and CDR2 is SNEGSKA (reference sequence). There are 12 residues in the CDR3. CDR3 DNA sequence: TGCAGTGCGGGGAGAATCAATCAGCCCCAGCATTTT. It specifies CSAGRINQPQHF.

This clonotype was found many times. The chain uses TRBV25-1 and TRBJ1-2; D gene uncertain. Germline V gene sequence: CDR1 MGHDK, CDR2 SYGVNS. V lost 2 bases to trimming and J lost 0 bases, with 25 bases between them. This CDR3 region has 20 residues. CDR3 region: CASSESLDGGYEVPNYGYTF. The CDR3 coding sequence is TGTGCCAGCAGTGAAAGCTTGGACGGTGGCTACGAAGTCCCTAACTATGGCTACACCTTC.

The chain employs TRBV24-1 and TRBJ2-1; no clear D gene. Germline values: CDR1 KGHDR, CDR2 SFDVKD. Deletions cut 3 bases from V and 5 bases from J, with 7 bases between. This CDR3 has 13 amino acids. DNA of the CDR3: TGTGCCACCAGTGATCCACTCGACAATGAGCAGTTCTTC. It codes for CATSDPLDNEQFF.

CDR3 nucleotides: TGTGCCAGCAGTTTATCTCCGTTGGGGACCCAGTACTTC. Protein sequence: CASSLSPLGTQYF. The rearrangement joins TRBV27 to TRBJ2-5; D call uncertain. Germline CDR1 is MNHEY and CDR2 is SMNVEV (reference sequence). The germline V and J ends were trimmed by 0 bases and 7 bases, with 9 bases remaining between them. The CDR3 contains 13 residues.

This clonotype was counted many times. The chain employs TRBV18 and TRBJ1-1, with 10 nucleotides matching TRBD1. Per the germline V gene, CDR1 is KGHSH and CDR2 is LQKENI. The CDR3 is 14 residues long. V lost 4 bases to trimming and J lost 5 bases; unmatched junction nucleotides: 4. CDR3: CASSRQGADTEAFF. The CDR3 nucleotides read TGTGCCAGCTCACGACAGGGGGCCGATACTGAAGCTTTCTTT.

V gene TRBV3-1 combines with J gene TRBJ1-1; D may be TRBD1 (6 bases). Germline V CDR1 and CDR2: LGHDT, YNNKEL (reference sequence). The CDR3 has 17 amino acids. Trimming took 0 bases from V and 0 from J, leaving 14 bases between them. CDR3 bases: TGTGCCAGCAGCCAAGAGCCCCTGACAGGCATGAACACTGAAGCTTTCTTT. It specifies CASSQEPLTGMNTEAFF.

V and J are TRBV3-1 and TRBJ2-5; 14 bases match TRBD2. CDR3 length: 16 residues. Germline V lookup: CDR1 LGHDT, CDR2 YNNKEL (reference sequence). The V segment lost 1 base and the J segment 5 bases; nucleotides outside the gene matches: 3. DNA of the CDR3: TGTGCCAGCAGCCAAGGACTAGCGGGGGGGTCGGAGACCCAGTACTTC. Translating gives CASSQGLAGGSETQYF.